This is a list of T cell receptor beta chains from one sample in a study of T cell responses to AZD1222 COVID-19 vaccine. TCRdb's copy holds only in-frame clones and misses some; the assay was immunoSEQ multiplex PCR. The sample contains some 130,000 clones, around 90% of which appear only once. Sequencing was performed on peripheral blood, taken 28 days after the second AZD1222 dose. The receptors were sampled from an adult who received the AZD1222 COVID-19 vaccine. Each CDR3 is given with its conserved first and last residue.

V: TRBV5-4; CDR3: CASSWSGGGTDTQYF
V: TRBV6-2/TRBV6-3; CDR3: CASSSNRPTGDSIYTGELFF
V: TRBV9; CDR3: CASSVTAGAGELFF
V: TRBV24-1; CDR3: CATSQKRGPGDTQYF
V: TRBV6-5; CDR3: CASSSHTGGGYEQYF
V: TRBV7-2; CDR3: CASSHRTGPYEQYF
V: TRBV18; CDR3: CASSPPGRMGEKLFF
V: TRBV18; CDR3: CASSPSQAGGNQPQHF
V: TRBV19; CDR3: CASSMGTGTNSPLHF
V: TRBV15; CDR3: CATIGTATYNEQFF
V: TRBV25-1; CDR3: CASSDPRTPHEKLFF
V: TRBV14; CDR3: CASSQQIYNSPLHF